This passage covers 28 T cell receptor beta chains from one sample sequenced in a study of shared clonotypes between healthy human individuals. Repertoires were generated with immunoSEQ multiplex PCR, while TCRdb's copy carries only in-frame clones and drops some. The sample contains around 940,000 clones, more than 75% of which appear only once. The sample consisted of memory CD4+ T cells sorted from blood. Subset: CD45RA-negative fraction. Receptor source: a man between 18 and 29 years old in good health.

V and J are TRBV9 and TRBJ1-2; the D gene is possibly TRBD1 (6 bases). Per germline, CDR1 SGDLS and CDR2 YYNGEE. V was pared by 3 bases and J by 4 bases, with 19 bases between. This CDR3 has 16 residues. The CDR3 spells CASSAGYRAAGYGYTF. Here the CDR3 DNA reads TGTGCCAGCAGCGCCGGATACAGGGCCGCTGGCTATGGCTACACCTTC.

The rearrangement links TRBV10-3 to TRBJ1-3; D might be TRBD1 (6 bases). The V gene lost 0 bases and the J gene lost 0 bases, with 6 bases spanning the gap. The CDR3 is 15 amino acids. CDR1 is ENHRY and CDR2 is SYGVKD in the germline V gene. CDR3 coding DNA: TGTGCCATCAGTGAGTCAGGGGGCTCTGGAAACACCATATATTTT. It translates to CAISESGGSGNTIYF.

The chain combines TRBV11-2 with TRBJ1-5; D not certain. Germline loops: CDR1 SGHAT, CDR2 FQNNGV. V was shortened by 7 bases and J by 2 bases, with 15 bases between the two germline ends. This CDR3 comprises 15 residues. The CDR3, as DNA: TGTGCCAGCACCTCAAATGGACGAGGCAATCAGCCCCAGCATTTT. It translates to CASTSNGRGNQPQHF.

This chain joins TRBV7-2 and TRBJ2-1, with 12 bases fitting TRBD1. Trimming took 6 bases from V and 8 from J; bases not matched to a gene: 8. The CDR3 is 15 residues long. CDR1 and CDR2 from the germline V gene are SGHTA and FQGNSA. Here the CDR3 reads CASSLGQGAWDEQFF. CDR3 nucleotides: TGTGCCAGCAGTTTGGGACAGGGGGCTTGGGATGAGCAGTTCTTC.

The V and J genes are TRBV5-4 and TRBJ1-3; no definite D call. The CDR3 sequence is 12 residues long. The ends were cut back, 5 bases at V and 4 bases at J, with 7 bases in the middle. Germline assignment: CDR1 SGHNT and CDR2 YYREEE (reference sequence). CDR3 in amino acids: CASSPSGNTIYF. The CDR3, as DNA: TGTGCCAGCAGTCCGTCCGGAAACACCATATATTTT.

Of note for this clone: An end of the junction differs from the germline gene, which may be a read error. V usage is TRBV5-1 and J usage is TRBJ2-3; D not certain. There are 15 residues in the CDR3. The V gene's germline CDR1 is SGHRS and CDR2 YFSETQ. The CDR3 DNA reads as TGCGCCAGCAGATTGGCAGCCCCTAGCACAGATACGCAGTATTTT. Translation gives CASRLAAPSTDTQYF.

This clone has just one count. The chain joins TRBV6-6 to TRBJ2-1; 11 bases are a match to TRBD2. Trimming removed 5 bases from V and 6 bases from J; junction bases left unmatched: 6. The V gene's germline CDR1 is MNHNY and CDR2 SVGAGI (reference sequence). The CDR3 consists of 15 residues. The CDR3, as DNA: TGTGCCAGCAGTAACGGACTAGCGGGTGCCAATGAGCAGTTCTTC. Translated: CASSNGLAGANEQFF.

The V call is TRBV2, the J call TRBJ2-1; D gene ambiguous. CDR1 is SNHLY, CDR2 FYNNEI, per germline. This CDR3 region has 13 residues. Trimming pared 7 bases from V and 14 bases from J, leaving 21 bases between. The CDR3 region has the DNA TGTGCCAGCACCATCGTCCCCCAGCTGGGGAAGTTCTTC. Translating it yields CASTIVPQLGKFF.

J is TRBJ1-2 and V is TRBV4-1; D is undetermined. V was pared by 0 bases and J by 2 bases, with 13 bases between. The CDR3 sequence is 16 residues long. CDR1 is MGHRA, CDR2 YSYEKL, per germline. CDR3 sequence: CASSQDLTQQNYGYTF. Written as DNA, the CDR3 is TGCGCCAGCAGCCAAGATCTAACACAGCAAAACTATGGCTACACCTTC.

The chain recombines TRBV6-5 with TRBJ1-6; D is possibly TRBD1 (6 bases). V was clipped by 6 bases and J by 0 bases, with 9 bases between them. The germline V gene encodes CDR1 MNHEY and CDR2 SVGAGI. The CDR3 length is 15 residues. The CDR3 sequence: CASRRDNSYNSPLHF. In DNA, the CDR3 is TGTGCCAGCAGGAGGGACAACTCCTATAATTCACCCCTCCACTTT.

The J gene is TRBJ2-1, the V gene TRBV7-2, with 11 bases that match TRBD2. Unmatched junction bases numbered 7, after V lost 2 bases and J lost 4 bases. From germline, CDR1 is SGHTA and CDR2 FQGNSA. The CDR3 extends over 17 amino acids. Written as DNA, the CDR3 is TGTGCCAGCAGCTTAAATTATCGGACTAGCGGGTACAATGAGCAGTTCTTC. Amino acid sequence: CASSLNYRTSGYNEQFF.

V is TRBV6-1 and J is TRBJ1-3; D is ambiguous. Trimming cost V 1 base and J 1 base, with 8 bases left between them. CDR1 and CDR2 from the germline V gene are MNHNS and SASEGT. The CDR3 has 15 residues. CDR3 protein: CASSEVGVSGNTIYF. In DNA, the CDR3 is TGTGCCAGCAGTGAAGTCGGAGTTTCTGGAAACACCATATATTTT.

The V and J genes are TRBV30 and TRBJ1-1; no clear D. Germline V gene lookup returns CDR1 GTSNPN and CDR2 SVGIG (reference sequence). CDR3 length equals 12 residues. The CDR3 loop reads CVSGRKNTEAFF. The CDR3 DNA is TGTGTCTCCGGGCGGAAGAACACTGAAGCTTTCTTT.

The rearrangement links TRBV7-6 to TRBJ2-2, with D unclear. V was pared by 10 bases and J by 1 base, with 13 bases between. This CDR3 contains 14 residues. The germline V gene encodes CDR1 SGHVS and CDR2 FNYEAQ. The CDR3 reads CATTREGNTGELFF. For the CDR3, the DNA is TGTGCCACTACGAGAGAAGGGAACACCGGGGAGCTGTTTTTT.

The chain joins TRBV5-6 to TRBJ2-6, with D perhaps TRBD1 or TRBD2 (6 bases each). With 4 bases removed from V and 4 bases from J, the gap between germline ends came to 12 bases. CDR3 length: 15 residues. Germline loops: CDR1 SGHDT, CDR2 YYEEEE. CDR3 amino acids: CASSAGHLGANVLTF. The CDR3 DNA reads as TGTGCCAGCAGCGCGGGACATCTCGGGGCCAACGTCCTGACTTTC. The full variable domain, with the rest looked up from reference TRBV5-6 and TRBJ2-6, is DAGVTQSPTHLIKTRGQQVTLRCSPKSGHDTVSWYQQALGQGPQFIFQYYEEEERQRGNFPDRFSGHQFPNYSSELNVNALLLGDSALYLCASSAGHLGANVLTFGAGSRLTVL.

The rearrangement joins TRBV10-3 to TRBJ2-1, with TRBD2 matching 14 bases. The CDR3 extends over 17 amino acids. Germline V gene data show CDR1 as ENHRY and CDR2 as SYGVKD. Trimming removed 2 bases from V and 5 bases from J; junction bases left unmatched: 5. The CDR3: CAISENRLAGGNNEQFF. CDR3 in DNA: TGTGCCATCAGTGAGAATAGACTAGCGGGAGGGAACAATGAGCAGTTCTTC.

This chain uses TRBV29-1 with TRBJ1-1, with 9 bases fitting TRBD1. V was clipped by 6 bases and J by 2 bases; unmatched bases: 10. Germline CDR1 SQVTM, CDR2 ANQGSEA. The CDR3 runs to 15 residues. CDR3 amino acids: CSVLRTGVFNTEAFF. The CDR3, as DNA: TGCAGCGTCCTACGGACAGGGGTCTTCAACACTGAAGCTTTCTTT. Complete variable domain (other parts from reference TRBV29-1 and TRBJ1-1): SAVISQKPSRDICQRGTSLTIQCQVDSQVTMMFWYRQQPGQSLTLIATANQGSEATYESGFVIDKFPISRPNLTFSTLTVSNMSPEDSSIYLCSVLRTGVFNTEAFFGQGTRLTVV.

The rearrangement joins TRBV5-6 to TRBJ2-7; TRBD2 agrees at 7 bases. Looked up from germline, CDR1 is SGHDT and CDR2 is YYEEEE. The CDR3 spans 16 residues. With 1 base clipped from V and 0 bases from J, the junction kept 7 bases outside the gene matches. As DNA, the CDR3 is TGTGCCAGCAGCTTGACCGTGCGCGGGAGCTCCTACGAGCAGTACTTC. It translates to CASSLTVRGSSYEQYF. Variable domain in full (rest from reference TRBV5-6 and TRBJ2-7): DAGVTQSPTHLIKTRGQQVTLRCSPKSGHDTVSWYQQALGQGPQFIFQYYEEEERQRGNFPDRFSGHQFPNYSSELNVNALLLGDSALYLCASSLTVRGSSYEQYFGPGTRLTVT.

This sequence joins TRBV6-5 and TRBJ2-7; 8 bases are shared with TRBD2. The germline V gene has CDR1 MNHEY and CDR2 SVGAGI. After removal of 6 bases from V and 3 bases from J, the junction contained 10 bases not matched to a gene. This CDR3 spans 15 amino acids. The CDR3 reads CASRRRGLDYYEQYF. The CDR3 DNA sequence: TGTGCCAGCAGACGTCGGGGACTAGACTACTACGAGCAGTACTTC.

V usage is TRBV15 and J usage is TRBJ2-7, with 7 bases that match TRBD1. The CDR3 has 14 amino acids. J was trimmed by 1 base and V by 4 bases; bases with no gene match: 4. CDR1 and CDR2 (germline): LNHNV, YYDKDF (reference sequence). The CDR3 DNA reads as TGTGCCACCAGCAACCCGGGACAGTCCTACGAGCAGTACTTC. It is translated as CATSNPGQSYEQYF.

Note on this clone: The sample contains more than one DNA sequence encoding this CDR3. The chain has TRBV18 and TRBJ1-3; no firm D call. The V gene lost 0 bases and the J gene lost 0 bases, with 9 bases spanning the gap. CDR3 length: 16 amino acids. Germline CDR1 KGHSH, CDR2 LQKENI. Here the CDR3 reads CASSPPGQPSGNTIYF. As DNA, the CDR3 is TGTGCCAGCTCACCACCGGGCCAGCCCTCTGGAAACACCATATATTTT.

J is TRBJ2-7 and V is TRBV28; D assignment may be TRBD1 or TRBD2 (6 bases each). Germline CDR1 MDHEN, CDR2 SYDVKM. V dropped 4 bases and J dropped 4 bases, with 17 bases sitting between them. The CDR3 totals 15 residues. The CDR3 protein is CASSSPEGVRYEQYF. The CDR3 bases are TGTGCCAGCAGTTCCCCGGAGGGGGTGCGTTACGAGCAGTACTTC.

This clone was found once. This specimen includes other DNA sequences encoding the same CDR3. The chain couples TRBV27 to TRBJ2-7; D is undetermined. This CDR3 has 12 residues. The ends were cut back, 4 bases at V and 3 bases at J, with 7 bases in the middle. The germline gives CDR1 MNHEY, CDR2 SMNVEV (reference sequence). CDR3 sequence reads: CASSSQSYEQYF. In DNA, the CDR3 is TGTGCCAGCAGTTCCCAAAGCTACGAGCAGTACTTC.

In DNA form, the CDR3 reads TGTGCCAGTAGTATCCGGACTAGCGGGAGTACCGTATACAATGAGCAGTTCTTC. This encodes CASSIRTSGSTVYNEQFF. The chain uses TRBV19 and TRBJ2-1; TRBD2 matches 13 bases. CDR1 is LNHDA, CDR2 SQIVND, per germline (reference sequence). This CDR3 is 18 amino acids long. The V gene end was trimmed by 3 bases and the J gene end by 4 bases; junction bases not matched to a gene: 9.

For the CDR3, the DNA is TGTGCCAGTAGTCCCCGGGACAGGGTGAATGAGCAGTTCTTC. This codes for CASSPRDRVNEQFF. The genes are TRBV19 and TRBJ2-1; TRBD1 matches 9 bases. Trimming at V came to 5 bases and at J to 7 bases, leaving 6 bases not matched to a gene. The germline V gene encodes CDR1 LNHDA and CDR2 SQIVND (reference sequence). The CDR3 is 14 residues long.

The chain recombines TRBV5-8 with TRBJ1-5; 7 positions agree with TRBD1. The CDR3 is 14 amino acids. The ends lost 2 bases at V and 6 bases at J; junction bases unmatched: 5. Germline CDR1 reads SGHTS; CDR2 reads YDEGEE. The CDR3 coding sequence is TGTGCCAGCAGCTTAGGACAGGTCGCTCAGCCCCAGCATTTT. Protein sequence: CASSLGQVAQPQHF.

The CDR3 here is CASSEVGTDRNGYTF. DNA of the CDR3: TGTGCCAGCAGTGAAGTGGGGACGGACAGGAATGGCTACACCTTC. The chain joins TRBV2 to TRBJ1-2; 7 positions match TRBD1. The germline CDR1 and CDR2 sequences are SNHLY and FYNNEI. Trimming removed 1 base from V and 6 bases from J; junction bases left unmatched: 8. The CDR3 sequence is 15 residues long. The variable domain in full, completed from reference TRBV2 and TRBJ1-2, reads EPEVTQTPSHQVTQMGQEVILRCVPISNHLYFYWYRQILGQKVEFLVSFYNNEISEKSEIFDDQFSVERPDGSNFTLKIRSTKLEDSAMYFCASSEVGTDRNGYTFGSGTRLTVV.

The chain uses TRBV14 and TRBJ2-3; D ambiguous. The germline CDR1 and CDR2 sequences are SGHDN and FVKESK. Trimming took 2 bases from V and 2 from J, leaving 5 bases between them. This CDR3 is 13 amino acids long. Written as DNA, the CDR3 is TGTGCCAGCAGCCAACGCTACACAGATACGCAGTATTTT. It specifies CASSQRYTDTQYF.